Presented here are 24 T cell receptor beta chains from one specimen sequenced in a study of CD8+CD57+ T cells in acquired aplastic anemia. CDR3 and TCR beta VDJ profiling relied on a genomic DNA template. MiXCR, applied by TCRdb to the reads, yields one record per CDR3 protein. This table has roughly 150,000 distinct CDR3 sequences, around 43% appearing once. Only patients with CD8+CD57+ cell expansion on flow cytometry were chosen for sequencing. Sample: sorted CD4+, CD8+, or CD8+CD57+ T cells (not recorded which) from PBMCs. Receptors were obtained from a human donor with aplastic anemia.

There are many counts of this clonotype. The chain joins TRBV11-3 to TRBJ1-2; a possible D gene is TRBD1 (6 bases). The V end was cut by 2 bases, the J end by 8 bases, with 12 bases between. Germline CDR1 and CDR2: SGHNT and YENEEA. The CDR3 length is 13 residues. CDR3 loop: CASSLQGKRGYTF. CDR3 bases: TGTGCCAGCAGCTTACAGGGGAAAAGAGGCTACACCTTC. The complete variable domain, with remaining parts taken from reference TRBV11-3 and TRBJ1-2, reads EAGVVQSPRYKIIEKKQPVAFWCNPISGHNTLYWYLQNLGQGPELLIRYENEEAVDDSQLPKDRFSAERLKGVDSTLKIQPAELGDSAVYLCASSLQGKRGYTFGSGTRLTVV.

This clonotype was found a few times. The rearrangement links TRBV6-2 or TRBV6-3 to TRBJ1-5; D might be TRBD1 (6 bases). V lost 7 bases and J 11 bases, leaving 27 bases between the germline ends. The V gene's germline CDR1 is MNHEY and CDR2 SVGEGT. CDR3 length: 16 residues. For the CDR3, the DNA is TGTGCCAGCACTCACCAGGCCCTGGCGGGAGGGGGGTCCCAGCATTTT. It codes for CASTHQALAGGGSQHF.

This clonotype has more than one count but fewer than ten. V usage is TRBV13 and J usage is TRBJ2-3; 10 nucleotides agree with TRBD2. Germline V gene data show CDR1 as PRHDT and CDR2 as FYEKMQ (reference sequence). Trimming at V came to 5 bases and at J to 1 base, leaving 15 bases not matched to a gene. This CDR3 has 19 amino acids. CDR3 residues: CASSRTGWLAGDGTDTQYF. The CDR3 DNA is TGTGCCAGCAGCCGGACAGGGTGGCTAGCGGGAGACGGCACAGATACGCAGTATTTT.

Only a few counts were recorded for this clonotype. The chain has TRBV11-2 and TRBJ2-3; a possible D gene is TRBD1 (5 bases). Germline-derived CDR1 and CDR2 are SGHAT and FQNNGV. V shed 3 bases and J shed 4 bases, with 14 bases lying between them. This CDR3 spans 15 amino acids. CDR3 nucleotides: TGTGCCAGCAGCTTGGGCAGGGTGGGTCCAGATACGCAGTATTTT. The encoded protein is CASSLGRVGPDTQYF.

In DNA form, the CDR3 reads TGTGCCAGCAGCCCACGACTAGCGGAAAACTACGAGCAGTACGTC. Its protein product is CASSPRLAENYEQYV. The chain has TRBV9 and TRBJ2-7; 9 bases agree with TRBD2. Germline loops: CDR1 SGDLS, CDR2 YYNGEE. The V segment lost 4 bases and the J segment 3 bases; nucleotides outside the gene matches: 8. The CDR3 consists of 15 residues.

For this clonotype: A much larger clone differs by one base, so this may be a read error. This sequence joins TRBV6-1 and TRBJ1-3; TRBD1 is a possible D gene (6 bases). The CDR3 has 13 residues. Per germline, CDR1 MNHNS and CDR2 SASEGT. Trimming removed 11 bases at V and 1 base at J, with 12 bases between. The CDR3: CASATGSGNTIYF. In DNA, the CDR3 is TGTGCCTCAGCCACAGGGTCTGGAAACACCATATATTTT.

At least ten counts were recorded for this clonotype. The chain recombines TRBV7-2 with TRBJ1-5; possibly TRBD1 for D (5 bases). This CDR3 has 15 amino acids. Germline CDR1 reads SGHTA; CDR2 reads FQGNSA. V was clipped by 6 bases and J by 3 bases, with 15 bases between them. DNA of the CDR3: TGTGCCAGCAGTTATGCTTGGGACCACAATCAGCCCCAGCATTTT. This gives the protein CASSYAWDHNQPQHF.

On this clonotype: A read error may account for a junction end that differs from germline. This chain connects TRBV24-1 to TRBJ1-2; 7 bases map to TRBD1. The CDR3 consists of 14 residues. Germline CDR1 and CDR2: KGHDR and SFDVKD. CDR3 residues: CASSDLDRDYGYTF. CDR3 nucleotide sequence: TGTGCCTCCAGTGACCTTGACAGGGACTATGGCTACACCTTC.

This clonotype was recorded many times. This sequence joins TRBV3-1 and TRBJ2-3; D tentatively reads TRBD1 or TRBD2 (5 bases each). With 1 base removed from V and 4 bases from J, the gap between germline ends came to 12 bases. Germline CDR1 is LGHDT and CDR2 is YNNKEL (reference sequence). This CDR3 has 15 residues. The CDR3: CASSQGPRGADTQYF. CDR3 sequence (DNA): TGTGCCAGCAGCCAAGGCCCTCGAGGGGCAGATACGCAGTATTTT.

V usage is TRBV12-5 and J usage is TRBJ1-5; unclear D gene. Trimming took off 4 bases at V and 10 bases at J, with 8 bases between the two ends. The CDR3 is 11 amino acids. Germline values: CDR1 LGHNT, CDR2 FRNRAP. The CDR3: CASGSYGPQHF. The CDR3 DNA sequence: TGTGCTAGTGGTTCCTACGGTCCCCAGCATTTT.

A remark on this clonotype: One base away lies a much larger clone, so this may be a sequencing read error. The chain is built from TRBV11-1 and TRBJ2-1; 13 bases align to TRBD2. Germline CDR1 SGHAT, CDR2 FQDESV (reference sequence). The CDR3 covers 18 residues. This CDR3 is CASSSRTSGRTSYNGQFF. The CDR3 region has the DNA TGTGCCAGCAGCTCCCGGACTAGCGGGAGAACGTCCTACAATGGGCAGTTCTTC.

There are a few counts of this clonotype. This chain connects TRBV9 to TRBJ2-1; 10 nucleotides line up with TRBD2. J was trimmed by 10 bases and V by 0 bases; bases with no gene match: 10. The CDR3 is 16 amino acids. Per the germline V gene, CDR1 is SGDLS and CDR2 is YYNGEE. The CDR3, as DNA: TGTGCCAGCAGCGTAGCTCGGGCTAGCGGGAGTAGCGAGCAGTTCTTC. This sequence encodes CASSVARASGSSEQFF.

Ten or more counts support this clonotype. The rearrangement uses TRBV5-5 and TRBJ1-5; D is perhaps TRBD1 (5 bases). V shed 0 bases and J shed 3 bases, with 13 bases lying between them. The CDR3 runs 16 residues. Germline values: CDR1 SGHKS, CDR2 YYEKEE (reference sequence). In DNA, the CDR3 is TGTGCCAGCAGCTTGGATGAGGGGATCGTCAATCAGCCCCAGCATTTT. Residues: CASSLDEGIVNQPQHF.

The chain has TRBV25-1 and TRBJ2-7, with D hard to call. V lost 4 bases to trimming and J lost 4 bases, with 5 bases between them. Per germline, CDR1 MGHDK and CDR2 SYGVNS. CDR3 length equals 11 residues. The CDR3 is CASSGIYEQYF. CDR3 coding DNA: TGTGCCAGCAGTGGGATATACGAGCAGTACTTC.

The chain has TRBV5-1 and TRBJ1-2; D ambiguous. The CDR3 is made up of 11 amino acids. Germline V gene sequence: CDR1 SGHRS, CDR2 YFSETQ. The V and J ends lost 4 bases and 7 bases respectively, with 8 bases between them. CDR3 nucleotide sequence: TGCGCCAGCAGCCTGGAGGGTGGCTACACCTTC. Its translation is CASSLEGGYTF.

This clonotype was picked up many times. This chain joins TRBV20-1 and TRBJ2-1, with D unresolved. The CDR3 length is 12 residues. Trimming cost V 3 bases and J 9 bases, with 12 bases left between them. Per germline, CDR1 DFQATT and CDR2 SNEGSKA (reference sequence). In DNA form, the CDR3 reads TGCAGTGCTAGTAGGTTAGTCAGTGAGCAGTTCTTC. Its translation: CSASRLVSEQFF.

The V gene is TRBV19, the J gene TRBJ1-1; 8 nucleotides agree with TRBD1. The CDR3 consists of 14 residues. In germline, CDR1 is LNHDA, CDR2 SQIVND (reference sequence). V lost 11 bases and J lost 4; bases outside the gene matches: 12. The CDR3 spells CAVRGGRGLTEAFF. The CDR3 bases are TGTGCCGTCCGGGGAGGCAGGGGGCTCACTGAAGCTTTCTTT.

This clonotype was seen at least ten times. The chain is built from TRBV19 and TRBJ1-3; D gene ambiguous. In germline, CDR1 is LNHDA, CDR2 SQIVND (reference sequence). The germline V and J ends were trimmed by 3 bases and 0 bases, with 9 bases remaining between them. This CDR3 contains 15 residues. DNA for the CDR3: TGTGCCAGTAGTATCCCCCCTAGCTCTGGAAACACCATATATTTT. This codes for CASSIPPSSGNTIYF.

The chain couples TRBV2 to TRBJ1-1; tentatively, D is TRBD1 (6 bases). Trimming took 10 bases from V and 4 from J, leaving 19 bases between them. Germline loops: CDR1 SNHLY, CDR2 FYNNEI. The CDR3 contains 14 residues. CDR3 amino acids: CATIHGTLSTEAFF. CDR3 in DNA: TGTGCCACCATCCACGGGACACTCAGCACTGAAGCTTTCTTT.

This chain connects TRBV10-3 to TRBJ2-7, with 9 bases fitting TRBD1. The CDR3 sequence is 15 residues long. Per the germline V gene, CDR1 is ENHRY and CDR2 is SYGVKD. Losses at the gene ends were 4 bases for V and 4 bases for J; bases not matched to a gene: 8. Here the CDR3 reads CAISAGTGMRYEQYF. DNA for the CDR3: TGTGCCATCAGTGCAGGGACAGGGATGCGTTACGAGCAGTACTTC.

In the case of this clonotype: Given a much more abundant clone one base away, this may be a read error. In this CDR3 the conserved last residue, phenylalanine or tryptophan, is missing, so a read error is likely. The limits of the CDR3 on the DNA are not certain, so only TCRdb's listed CDR3 is given. The CDR3 protein is CATSEPTGKTFS. This chain connects TRBV24-1 to TRBJ1-1; the table gives TRBD1 as D, unverified against the DNA. The CDR3 region is 12 residues in length, termini included. Germline V gene lookup returns CDR1 KGHDR and CDR2 SFDVKD.

This clonotype was recorded at least ten times. The chain is built from TRBV29-1 and TRBJ1-5; D uncertain. Looked up from germline, CDR1 is SQVTM and CDR2 is ANQGSEA. Between the trimmed V and J ends, which lost 7 bases and 3 bases, there was a span of 1 base. This CDR3 region has 9 residues. The CDR3 protein is CSDNQPQHF. The CDR3 nucleotides are TGCAGCGACAATCAGCCCCAGCATTTT.

The chain combines TRBV7-6 with TRBJ2-7; D is perhaps TRBD2 (5 bases). The germline V gene encodes CDR1 SGHVS and CDR2 FNYEAQ. V was shortened by 4 bases and J by 4 bases, with 8 bases between the two germline ends. The CDR3 contains 12 residues. The CDR3 sequence is CASSYEGYEQYF. The CDR3 DNA reads as TGTGCCAGCAGCTATGAGGGTTACGAGCAGTACTTC.

This clonotype was observed at least ten times. The chain combines TRBV14 with TRBJ1-1; D call uncertain. In germline, CDR1 is SGHDN, CDR2 FVKESK. This CDR3 spans 13 amino acids. Trimming shortened V by 4 bases and J by 0 bases, and 6 bases separated the two germline ends. Written as DNA, the CDR3 is TGTGCCAGCAGCCTGAACATGAACACTGAAGCTTTCTTT. Residues: CASSLNMNTEAFF.